A selection of T cell receptor beta chains follows, all from one sample in a study of Graves' ophthalmopathy and Graves' hyperthyroidism. TCRdb processed the multiplex PCR reads anew with MiXCR; each CDR3 protein has one entry. The data hold 300,000 to 350,000 distinct CDR3 sequences, with 15% to 20% observed a single time. The sample was peripheral blood. These receptors all stem from an adult man with Graves' ophthalmopathy. The CDR3 runs from the conserved cysteine through the conserved F or W. D genes are given only for firm matches. Clone size is shown for a subset of rows, as once, few, many or a class of expanded clone.

V gene,clone size,J gene,D gene,CDR3 protein,CDR3 DNA
TRBV28,many,TRBJ1-1,TRBD1,CASRQRQSRGPTTEAFF,TGTGCCAGCAGGCAAAGACAGAGCAGGGGGCCCACAACTGAAGCTTTCTTT
TRBV28,NA,TRBJ1-2,NA,CASSAKTYGYTF,TGTGCCAGCAGTGCAAAGACATATGGCTACACCTTC
TRBV15,many,TRBJ1-5,NA,CATSKRSGSQVGQPQHF,TGTGCCACCAGCAAAAGATCGGGCAGCCAGGTCGGTCAGCCCCAGCATTTT
TRBV4-1,many,TRBJ2-7,NA,CASSQVLGQRLWEQYF,TGCGCCAGCAGCCAAGTCTTGGGCCAGCGGCTCTGGGAGCAGTACTTC
TRBV4-2,many,TRBJ2-7,NA,CASSQDSLSYEQYF,TGTGCCAGCAGCCAAGATTCGCTTTCCTACGAGCAGTACTTC
TRBV20-1,NA,TRBJ2-2,TRBD1,CSASSGTGYTGELFF,TGCAGTGCTAGTTCCGGGACAGGGTACACCGGGGAGCTGTTTTTT
TRBV15,NA,TRBJ2-1,TRBD2,CATSRVGGPQNEQFF,TGTGCCACCAGCAGAGTGGGAGGGCCTCAAAATGAGCAGTTCTTC
TRBV7-2,many,TRBJ1-5,NA,CASSFSLAYQPQHF,TGTGCCAGCAGCTTTTCTCTCGCGTATCAGCCCCAGCATTTT
TRBV6-1,many,TRBJ2-7,NA,CASSRTSYEQYF,TGTGCCAGCAGCCGGACCTCCTACGAGCAGTACTTC
TRBV5-6,many,TRBJ1-6,NA,CASSLGQKNSPLHF,TGTGCCAGCAGCTTAGGACAGAAAAATTCACCCCTCCACTTT
TRBV6-1,many,TRBJ2-7,NA,CATRVFEGFSSYEQYF,TGTGCCACGCGTGTCTTCGAGGGCTTTAGCTCCTACGAGCAGTACTTC
TRBV6-5,NA,TRBJ1-2,NA,CASSYSSMANYGYTF,TGTGCCAGCAGTTACTCGAGTATGGCCAACTATGGCTACACCTTC
TRBV19,many,TRBJ1-2,NA,CASAGGGYGNYGYTF,TGTGCCAGTGCCGGAGGGGGGTATGGAAACTATGGCTACACCTTC
TRBV5-1,many,TRBJ2-2,NA,CASSLSQRGDGELFF,TGCGCCAGCAGCTTATCCCAGCGAGGCGACGGGGAGCTGTTTTTT
TRBV6-5,NA,TRBJ1-2,TRBD1,CASSYQGQHYGYTF,TGTGCCAGCAGTTACCAGGGACAGCACTATGGCTACACCTTC
TRBV12-3/TRBV12-4,many,TRBJ1-5,NA,CASTDMGRGYQPQHF,TGTGCCAGCACCGACATGGGCAGGGGATATCAGCCCCAGCATTTT
TRBV6-1,NA,TRBJ2-7,NA,CASSEGVISYEQYF,TGTGCCAGCAGTGAAGGGGTAATCTCCTACGAGCAGTACTTC
TRBV5-1,many,TRBJ1-1,NA,CASSVRPGAPNTEAFF,TGCGCCAGCAGCGTTCGTCCAGGGGCCCCGAACACTGAAGCTTTCTTT
TRBV4-3,many,TRBJ2-5,NA,CASSQGTVDQETQYF,TGCGCCAGCAGCCAAGGGACAGTTGATCAAGAGACCCAGTACTTC
TRBV29-1,many,TRBJ1-1,NA,CSVELGNTEAFF,TGCAGCGTTGAATTGGGTAACACTGAAGCTTTCTTT
TRBV19,NA,TRBJ2-6,NA,CASSRFAGAYVLTF,TGTGCCAGTAGTAGGTTCGCTGGGGCCTACGTCCTGACTTTC
TRBV3-1,many,TRBJ2-7,TRBD2,CASSFSGTRSYEQYF,TGTGCCAGCAGCTTCTCCGGGACTAGGTCGTACGAGCAGTACTTC
TRBV12-3/TRBV12-4,many,TRBJ2-5,NA,CASSLADRQETQYF,TGTGCCAGCAGTTTGGCCGACAGACAAGAGACCCAGTACTTC
TRBV27,many,TRBJ2-7,NA,CASSFGTEAPEQYF,TGTGCCAGCAGTTTTGGGACCGAAGCCCCCGAGCAGTACTTC
TRBV7-9,many,TRBJ1-2,NA,CASSDERGGGYTF,TGTGCCAGCAGCGACGAGAGGGGGGGTGGCTACACCTTC
TRBV11-3,many,TRBJ2-7,NA,CASSSRGKGQRGGEQYF,TGTGCCAGCAGCTCTCGCGGCAAAGGACAGCGAGGCGGCGAGCAGTACTTC
TRBV30,many,TRBJ2-5,NA,CAWSIGSQETQYF,TGTGCCTGGTCCATAGGCTCCCAAGAGACCCAGTACTTC
TRBV12-3/TRBV12-4,NA,TRBJ1-2,TRBD1,CASSLVGTVPGYTF,TGTGCCAGCAGTTTAGTAGGGACAGTTCCTGGCTACACCTTC
TRBV30,many,TRBJ2-5,TRBD1,CAWNPGTEDETQYF,TGTGCCTGGAACCCCGGGACAGAGGACGAGACCCAGTACTTC